The sequence of this T cell receptor (beta chain) was determined in a study of T cells in Graves' hyperthyroidism and ophthalmopathy. The table lists this clonotype with a few counts. Researchers amplified the TCR beta CDR3 regions from RNA transcripts. The TCR CDR3 was amplified in a first-round RT-PCR using the HTBI primer set. Each CDR3 protein is one row after TCRdb ran MiXCR on the multiplex PCR reads. The data contain 540,000 or so distinct CDR3 sequences, more than 15% of them singletons. Germline CDR1 is SGHVS and CDR2 is FNYEAQ. V was cut by 2 bases and J by 0 bases, with 8 bases left in between. This CDR3 region has 15 residues.

V is TRBV7-6 and J is TRBJ2-1; no clear D gene. The sequenced sample was blood. This sequence originates from a woman in her thirties with Graves' hyperthyroidism. CDR3 region: CASSLLSSSYNEQFF. DNA of the CDR3: TGTGCCAGCAGCTTACTCTCGAGCTCCTACAATGAGCAGTTCTTC. Combining the CDR3 with reference TRBV7-6 and TRBJ2-1 gives the whole variable domain GAGVSQSPRYKVTKRGQDVALRCDPISGHVSLYWYRQALGQGPEFLTYFNYEAQQDKSGLPNDRFSAERPEGSISTLTIQRTEQRDSAMYRCASSLLSSSYNEQFFGPGTRLTVL.